Sequencing of this T cell receptor beta chain was carried out in a study of post-analysis software for immune sequencing data (dated by TCRdb to the mid-2010s). Background for the entire study: The recorded disease courses included relapsing-remitting, secondary progressive and progressive-relapsing multiple sclerosis, and some patients had no subtype annotation. The multiple sclerosis patient repertoires were compared with more than 10 previously published healthy control repertoires from donors aged 6 to 25 years. A subset of samples was prepared in parallel using single-end sample barcoding, then pooled and co-amplified after Illumina adapter ligation.

To demonstrate the VDJtools post-analysis software, TCR beta repertoires were profiled from the peripheral blood of roughly 12 young patients with multiple sclerosis. The patients with multiple sclerosis were children and adolescents between about 6 and 17 years of age. Library prep was done by PCR. The data were produced on an Illumina HiSeq 2500. Unique molecular identifiers were incorporated into TCR beta cDNA libraries to reduce PCR and sequencing biases. Every 1 to 10 million input T cells yielded 500,000 or so cDNA molecules, meaning each molecule approximated one T cell. The patient libraries were prepared and sequenced using the same protocol as the earlier healthy control dataset. Samples belonging to the same batch were prepared together, multiplexed and sequenced on a shared HiSeq lane. Concerning the study's data processing: Raw barcoded reads were processed with MIGEC, and single-read molecular identifier groups were discarded before consensus assembly and CDR3 extraction. VDJtools was used for post-analysis of the clonotype tables, and diversity was normalized by down-sampling every dataset to the size of the smallest sample. To correct batch-related cross-sample contamination, repertoire overlap clustering matched CDR3 amino acid sequences but not nucleotide sequences. TCRdb reran the public reads through fastp at Q25 and MiXCR, keeping productive beta chains. Rows are combined by CDR3 protein, so each entry shows the most common genes and DNA. The V and J calls, along with clone size, are taken from TCRdb and not from the paper's own processing. The sample table holds about 800,000 distinct CDR3 sequences, of which around 27% were seen once. More than 0.55% of the sample goes to the ten largest clones.

From the germline V gene, CDR1 is SGHRS and CDR2 is YFSETQ. The germline V end is reduced by 0 bases and the J end by 2 bases; junction bases left unmatched: 7. From its cysteine to its phenylalanine, the CDR3 spans 16 amino acids. Kept here is only the CDR3 DNA, which spans 48 bases and is read in frame from base 1. This clonotype has just a few counts. Its binding antigen is unknown. No base quality values were provided; no much bigger clone lies one nucleotide off. Points the paper makes about the study in general: Significantly lower normalized Chao1 diversity was found in multiple sclerosis patients than in controls, suggesting substantial peripheral T-cell clonal expansion. The multiple sclerosis patient group was slightly younger than the control group. Patients showed significantly higher frequencies than controls for several TRBV segments, among them TRBV5-6, TRBV5-1 and TRBV20-1. Direct clustering with F measure revealed strong co-clustering of samples prepared in the same batch, which led to a batch-effect correction.

The sequence is built from TRBV5-1 and TRBJ2-5; TRBD2 aligns with 7 central bases. This sequence was found in a girl between 5 and 17 years old with multiple sclerosis. The sequencing sample was made of blood. CDR3 sequence: CASSLAAGVGQETQYF. The nucleotide sequence reads as follows: TGCGCCAGCAGCTTGGCGGCGGGAGTGGGTCAAGAGACCCAGTACTTC.